This T cell receptor beta chain was obtained from a study of blood T cell repertoires in COVID-19 (dated by TCRdb to 2020 to 2021). Study-level background: Samples from collaborators originated in the United States, Italy and Spain and spanned both the acute and convalescent phases of COVID-19. The material from the prospective study consisted of cDNA or gDNA derived from T cells, B-cell-depleted T cells, or PBMCs. Subjects who had been exposed to COVID-19, were actively infected with it, or had recovered from it provided the deeply sampled blood TCRbeta repertoires that made up the dataset. The repertoires were released in a freely available public database intended as a resource for research on the immune response to SARS-CoV-2. The samples were drawn from the first 160 participants of the ongoing ImmuneRACE study and from 1,254 subjects provided by 6 global collaborators. Sample metadata almost always included a de-identified subject ID, COVID-19 status, age in years and sex. Where available, HLA class I and class II types were taken from metadata supplied by the sample provider and were not determined by assay-based typing. The study at large found these results: The quantity of clinical and demographic metadata differed by source and by participant and was supplied without curation.

TCRbeta CDR3 regions were amplified from genomic DNA by means of the immunoSEQ Assay, a bias-controlled multiplex PCR. Per the original workflow: Nucleated cell counts per sample were estimated from amplification of reference gene primers within the assay. Sequence reads were collapsed and filtered to measure the absolute abundance of every unique TCRbeta CDR3 rearrangement. For each sample, productive Simpson clonality was calculated as the square root of Simpson's diversity index over productive rearrangements. TCRdb mirrors the immuneACCESS table, restricted to in-frame sequences. Some clones are absent from its copies; in checked studies, under half trace to an unresolved V gene, and the reason for the others is unknown. The V and J calls and the clone size are those of that table, but D and trimming were determined from the DNA. Within this sample are roughly 100,000 clones, with more than 90% of them counted one time only. Jointly, the top ten make up roughly 2.1% of the sample.

At one collaborating source in Seattle, patients were enrolled during active infection and were followed longitudinally through the course of disease. The collaborating institutions used their own protocols to collect whole blood in K2EDTA tubes. For TCRbeta analysis, collaborators shipped samples in one of three forms: frozen whole blood, isolated PBMCs, or DNA extracted from either of those sample types. Reading from cysteine to phenylalanine, the CDR3 counts 13 amino acids. Solely the CDR3 DNA is kept, with 39 bases framed from the first base. The germline V gene encodes CDR1 SGHVS and CDR2 FQNEAQ. The germline ends are 14 bases apart after V is trimmed by 10 bases and J by 4 bases. Concerning this clone itself: Its specific antigen is unknown. One base away there is no much larger clone; base qualities are not given.

This TCR was recovered from a woman between 45 and 65 years old with COVID-19, enrolled during active disease. The chain was built from TRBV7-8 and TRBJ1-3; the D region possibly corresponds to TRBD1 (5 bases align). The sample consisted of peripheral blood. The CDR3 corresponds to CATRTGGGNTIYF. The DNA sequence follows: TGTGCCACCCGAACCGGGGGGGGAAACACCATATATTTT.